Each of the 32 T cell receptor beta chains below was sequenced from the same sample in a study of identical twins. Each CDR3 protein gets one entry after TCRdb re-called the 5' RACE reads with MiXCR. The sample gives roughly 480,000 distinct CDR3 sequences, around 24% of which show up once; around 3% is in the top ten. These records were also assigned to another study, of T cells expressing NK-cell markers.

The sequenced sample consisted of CD4+ T cells sorted from blood. These receptors all stem from a woman younger than 30 in good health.

This clonotype was found once. This chain joins TRBV30 and TRBJ1-2, with a weak D call TRBD1 (6 bases). Germline V lookup: CDR1 GTSNPN, CDR2 SVGIG (reference sequence). V was cut by 7 bases and J by 8 bases, with 14 bases left in between. The CDR3 sequence is 11 residues long. The CDR3 loop reads CAFLTGGGYTF. The CDR3 nucleotides are TGTGCCTTTCTTACGGGGGGCGGCTACACCTTC.

This clonotype was observed a handful of times. This sequence joins TRBV12-3 or TRBV12-4 and TRBJ2-7; TRBD2 agrees at 13 bases. There are 16 residues in the CDR3. The ends lost 3 bases at V and 1 base at J; junction bases unmatched: 3. CDR3 DNA: TGTGCCAGCAGTTTCGGGACTAGCGGGAAATCCTACGAGCAGTACTTC. Its protein product is CASSFGTSGKSYEQYF.

This chain uses TRBV10-3 with TRBJ2-1; 9 positions agree with TRBD2. CDR1 is ENHRY, CDR2 SYGVKD, per germline. The CDR3 covers 16 residues. Trimming removed 6 bases from V and 6 bases from J; junction bases left unmatched: 12. CDR3 sequence: CAISGPGREGGNEQFF. The CDR3 nucleotides read TGTGCCATCAGCGGCCCCGGGCGGGAGGGCGGCAATGAGCAGTTCTTC.

This clonotype has more than one count but fewer than ten. This chain links TRBV29-1 with TRBJ2-1; 8 positions match TRBD2. Germline CDR1 SQVTM, CDR2 ANQGSEA. With V trimmed by 0 bases and J by 12 bases, 4 bases remained unmatched. This CDR3 spans 12 amino acids. The CDR3 protein is CSVEERGGVQFF. The CDR3 region has the DNA TGCAGCGTTGAAGAACGGGGGGGCGTGCAGTTCTTC.

This chain links TRBV24-1 with TRBJ2-3; D is perhaps TRBD2 (6 bases). Trimming removed 5 bases at V and 1 base at J, with 12 bases between. The CDR3 runs to 15 residues. CDR1 is KGHDR and CDR2 is SFDVKD in the germline V gene. CDR3 amino acids: CATSASGGGTDTQYF. The CDR3 DNA sequence: TGTGCCACCAGTGCGTCAGGCGGGGGCACAGATACGCAGTATTTT.

The chain recombines TRBV20-1 with TRBJ2-7; 9 bases fit TRBD2. The germline V gene encodes CDR1 DFQATT and CDR2 SNEGSKA (reference sequence). With V trimmed by 5 bases and J by 3 bases, 11 bases remained unmatched. The CDR3 has 15 residues. CDR3 DNA sequence: TGCAGTGCTCTCACTCTGGTAGCGGGAGTCTACGAGCAGTACTTC. Amino acid sequence: CSALTLVAGVYEQYF.

J is TRBJ2-1 and V is TRBV7-2; 8 nucleotides align to TRBD2. The ends lost 4 bases at V and 7 bases at J; junction bases unmatched: 15. Germline CDR1 SGHTA, CDR2 FQGNSA. The CDR3 sequence is 17 residues long. The CDR3 sequence: CASSSSPDQRERNEQFF. The CDR3, as DNA: TGTGCCAGCAGCTCTTCTCCGGACCAGCGGGAGCGTAATGAGCAGTTCTTC.

This chain connects TRBV20-1 to TRBJ2-5; 7 bases fit TRBD2. This CDR3 is 14 amino acids long. With 6 bases clipped from V and 4 bases from J, the junction kept 11 bases outside the gene matches. Germline V gene data show CDR1 as DFQATT and CDR2 as SNEGSKA (reference sequence). DNA of the CDR3: TGCAGTGCCGAGAACCGGGACTACCGAGAGACCCAGTACTTC. This encodes CSAENRDYRETQYF.

V gene TRBV5-1 combines with J gene TRBJ1-1; no reliable D call. The CDR3 has 15 amino acids. The ends were cut back, 4 bases at V and 0 bases at J, with 13 bases in the middle. Germline V gene sequence: CDR1 SGHRS, CDR2 YFSETQ. CDR3 loop: CASSPRTAMNTEAFF. Here the CDR3 DNA reads TGCGCCAGCAGCCCGCGTACCGCAATGAACACTGAAGCTTTCTTT.

The V and J genes are TRBV29-1 and TRBJ2-3, with unresolved D. This CDR3 is built from 11 residues. The germline gives CDR1 SQVTM, CDR2 ANQGSEA. Trimming left V 4 bases short and J 6 bases short, with 8 bases between. The CDR3 is CSVGTADTQYF. The CDR3 nucleotides read TGCAGCGTTGGTACAGCCGATACGCAGTATTTT.

This chain uses TRBV6-2 or TRBV6-3 with TRBJ2-5, with TRBD2 as a possible D gene (5 bases). V was trimmed by 3 bases and J by 2 bases, leaving 10 bases between them. Per the germline V gene, CDR1 is MNHEY and CDR2 is SVGEGT. The CDR3 is made up of 14 amino acids. The CDR3 loop is CASSYSPGQETQYF. Here the CDR3 DNA reads TGTGCCAGCAGTTATTCCCCGGGACAAGAGACCCAGTACTTC.

The chain combines TRBV9 with TRBJ2-1; perhaps TRBD2 as D (6 bases). This CDR3 spans 14 amino acids. V dropped 7 bases and J dropped 0 bases, with 11 bases sitting between them. CDR1 is SGDLS, CDR2 YYNGEE, per germline. The CDR3 loop reads CASGRDFSYNEQFF. The CDR3 region has the DNA TGTGCCAGCGGCCGGGACTTCTCCTACAATGAGCAGTTCTTC.

CDR3 in DNA: TGTGCCAGCAGTCCTCCGGACAGGGCCAGCTCCTACGAGCAGTACTTC. Protein product: CASSPPDRASSYEQYF. The chain joins TRBV2 to TRBJ2-7; 8 bases map to TRBD1. V lost 5 bases, J lost 0 bases, and 9 bases stayed unmatched. The CDR3 has 16 amino acids. CDR1 SNHLY and CDR2 FYNNEI come from the germline V gene.

Only a few counts were recorded for this clonotype. The chain employs TRBV7-9 and TRBJ2-2, with no clear D. The CDR3 runs 14 residues. V was shortened by 2 bases and J by 1 base, with 5 bases between the two germline ends. Germline lookup yields CDR1 SEHNR and CDR2 FQNEAQ (reference sequence). The CDR3 DNA follows: TGTGCCAGCAGCTTATTCAGGAACACCGGGGAGCTGTTTTTT. It specifies CASSLFRNTGELFF.

Only a few counts were recorded for this clonotype. The rearrangement uses TRBV6-5 and TRBJ2-1, with D tentatively TRBD1 (6 bases). Germline V CDR1 and CDR2: MNHEY, SVGAGI. This CDR3 is 14 amino acids long. V lost 0 bases and J 8 bases, leaving 11 bases between the germline ends. The CDR3 nucleotides read TGTGCCAGCAGTTACTCTCAGGGGAAGGATGAGCAGTTCTTC. Amino acids: CASSYSQGKDEQFF.

V is TRBV5-5 and J is TRBJ2-7; tentatively, D is TRBD1 or TRBD2 (5 bases each). Germline CDR1 and CDR2: SGHKS and YYEKEE (reference sequence). V gave up 3 bases and J gave up 2 bases, with 12 bases separating them. The CDR3 loop spans 14 amino acids. The CDR3 is CASSWGTVAYEQYF. The CDR3 coding sequence is TGTGCCAGCAGCTGGGGGACGGTCGCCTACGAGCAGTACTTC.

The chain couples TRBV20-1 to TRBJ2-5, with TRBD2 matching over 15 bases. Germline CDR1 and CDR2: DFQATT and SNEGSKA (reference sequence). The J segment lost 7 bases and the V segment lost 6 bases, leaving 12 bases of the junction unmatched. This CDR3 region has 16 residues. The CDR3 sequence: CSAPPGLAGGGGTQYF. The DNA of the CDR3 is TGCAGTGCGCCCCCGGGACTAGCGGGAGGAGGGGGGACCCAGTACTTC.

The chain's CDR3 is CASSHKTGEGYEQYF. The CDR3 DNA reads TGCGCCAGCAGCCACAAGACAGGGGAGGGCTACGAGCAGTACTTC. The chain combines TRBV4-3 with TRBJ2-7, with D possibly being TRBD1 (8 bases). CDR1 LGHNA and CDR2 YSLEER come from the germline V gene. The CDR3 spans 15 residues. Trimming took off 3 bases at V and 3 bases at J, with 15 bases between the two ends.

V usage is TRBV27 and J usage is TRBJ2-1; D might be TRBD1 (5 bases). CDR3 size: 13 residues. V was clipped by 0 bases and J by 8 bases, with 8 bases between them. Germline V gene sequence: CDR1 MNHEY, CDR2 SMNVEV (reference sequence). The CDR3 DNA sequence: TGTGCCAGCAGTTTATCGTGGGGCGATGAGCAGTTCTTC. Translation: CASSLSWGDEQFF.

The chain carries TRBV24-1 and TRBJ2-2; 8 nucleotides agree with TRBD2. V lost 2 bases, J lost 6 bases, and 10 bases stayed unmatched. Germline V gene lookup returns CDR1 KGHDR and CDR2 SFDVKD. This CDR3 has 17 amino acids. The DNA of the CDR3 is TGTGCCACCAGTGATTCTGGGTCAGCGGGAGTCTCCGGGGAGCTGTTTTTT. Its protein product is CATSDSGSAGVSGELFF.

The V call is TRBV6-1, the J call TRBJ2-3, with 8 bases identical to TRBD2. The CDR3 is 15 residues long. Germline CDR1 reads MNHNS; CDR2 reads SASEGT. The ends lost 6 bases at V and 9 bases at J; junction bases unmatched: 14. This CDR3 is CASRLGRGRKGTQYF. The DNA for the CDR3 is TGTGCCAGCAGGCTAGGTCGCGGGAGGAAGGGGACGCAGTATTTT.

This chain connects TRBV27 to TRBJ2-3; no reliable D call. Germline-derived CDR1 and CDR2 are MNHEY and SMNVEV (reference sequence). V lost 8 bases and J 6 bases, leaving 15 bases between the germline ends. The CDR3 covers 13 residues. CDR3 sequence reads: CASGKLPTDTQYF. CDR3 bases: TGTGCCAGCGGGAAGTTACCCACCGATACGCAGTATTTT.

This clonotype was picked up a small number of times. V and J are TRBV20-1 and TRBJ2-2, with D possibly called TRBD1 or TRBD2 (5 bases each). Germline CDR1 DFQATT, CDR2 SNEGSKA (reference sequence). V lost 0 bases and J 5 bases, leaving 19 bases between the germline ends. The CDR3 is made up of 17 amino acids. The CDR3 here is CSARDNSKGRDTGELFF. The CDR3, as DNA: TGCAGTGCTAGAGATAACTCTAAGGGGAGAGATACCGGGGAGCTGTTTTTT.

The chain carries TRBV10-3 and TRBJ2-7; D is unresolved. CDR1 is ENHRY and CDR2 is SYGVKD in the germline V gene. Trimming cost V 2 bases and J 1 base, with 9 bases left between them. This CDR3 is built from 14 residues. The CDR3 protein is CAISEPPESYEQYF. DNA for the CDR3: TGTGCCATCAGTGAGCCCCCTGAATCCTACGAGCAGTACTTC.

This clonotype has more than one count but fewer than ten. This chain uses TRBV10-3 with TRBJ1-1, with a weak D call TRBD1 (5 bases). Germline-derived CDR1 and CDR2 are ENHRY and SYGVKD. The V end was cut by 4 bases, the J end by 6 bases, with 15 bases between. The CDR3 runs to 14 residues. For the CDR3, the DNA is TGTGCCATCAGTGTCCAGGGCCGGGAGGCTGAAGCTTTCTTT. Encoded protein: CAISVQGREAEAFF.

This clonotype was seen only a few times. The V call is TRBV11-3, the J call TRBJ1-2; weak D call: TRBD1 (6 bases). CDR3 length: 13 amino acids. Deletions cut 6 bases from V and 8 bases from J, with 16 bases between. The V gene's germline CDR1 is SGHNT and CDR2 YENEEA. The CDR3 DNA is TGTGCCAGCAGTCCAACGGACAGTGGCGGCTACACCTTC. Translated, it gives CASSPTDSGGYTF.

J is TRBJ2-2 and V is TRBV14; 8 bases are a match to TRBD1. The CDR3 covers 15 residues. The trim removed 3 bases at V and 6 bases at J, leaving 6 bases unmatched. The germline V gene has CDR1 SGHDN and CDR2 FVKESK. DNA of the CDR3: TGTGCCAGCAGCCACAGACAGGGGATCGCCGGGGAGCTGTTTTTT. It encodes CASSHRQGIAGELFF.

This clonotype was seen many times. The rearrangement links TRBV2 to TRBJ2-5; no reliable D call. There are 12 residues in the CDR3. Trimming shortened V by 4 bases and J by 4 bases, and 7 bases separated the two germline ends. CDR1 and CDR2 from the germline V gene are SNHLY and FYNNEI. The CDR3 DNA follows: TGTGCCAGCAGTGTATCTACAGAGACCCAGTACTTC. It specifies CASSVSTETQYF.

The table lists this clonotype with a few counts. The chain combines TRBV5-5 with TRBJ1-1; D gene ambiguous. The CDR3 is made up of 14 amino acids. Germline-derived CDR1 and CDR2 are SGHKS and YYEKEE (reference sequence). Trimming cost V 6 bases and J 4 bases, with 16 bases left between them. The CDR3, as DNA: TGTGCCAGCACCCTCGGCCCGATCGGCACTGAAGCTTTCTTT. Translating gives CASTLGPIGTEAFF.

This clonotype was counted only a few times. This rearrangement joins TRBV5-1 to TRBJ2-7, with D unresolved. Trimming pared 0 bases from V and 6 bases from J, leaving 13 bases between. The CDR3 consists of 14 residues. CDR1 SGHRS and CDR2 YFSETQ come from the germline V gene. In DNA, the CDR3 is TGCGCCAGCAGCTTGGACTCCGGTTATCTCGAGCAGTACTTC. It encodes CASSLDSGYLEQYF.

The rearrangement uses TRBV16 and TRBJ1-2, with TRBD1 identical over 7 bases. This CDR3 is 10 amino acids long. Germline values: CDR1 KGHSY, CDR2 FQNENV. Losses at the gene ends were 4 bases for V and 12 bases for J; bases not matched to a gene: 2. The CDR3 DNA reads TGTGCCAGCAGCCGGACAGGAAACACCTTC. This gives the protein CASSRTGNTF.

This clonotype was seen a few times. The chain uses TRBV5-1 and TRBJ1-5, with D unclear. The V end lost 1 base, the J end lost 3 bases, and 11 bases lay between the germline ends. CDR1 is SGHRS and CDR2 is YFSETQ in the germline V gene. This CDR3 is built from 15 residues. The CDR3 bases are TGCGCCAGCAGCTTGTCCAGTAGATTCAATCAGCCCCAGCATTTT. Translating gives CASSLSSRFNQPQHF. Looking up the rest from reference TRBV5-1 and TRBJ1-5 gives the full variable domain: KAGVTQTPRYLIKTRGQQVTLSCSPISGHRSVSWYQQTPGQGLQFLFEYFSETQRNKGNFPGRFSGRQFSNSRSEMNVSTLELGDSALYLCASSLSSRFNQPQHFGDGTRLSIL.